What follows are 4 T cell receptor beta chains derived from one specimen sequenced in a study of cytomegalovirus exposure and HLA in healthy donors. The study ran its PCR with 60 Vbeta and 13 Jbeta primers. Libraries were prepared by immunoSEQ multiplex PCR; TCRdb keeps only in-frame clonotypes and omits some of them. The data contain some 87,000 clones, 79% of them seen just once; the ten biggest clones take up 2.7%. Specimen: PBMCs. The source is a man aged 25 to 40 in good health and CMV-seronegative.

This clone was seen only a few times. V and J are TRBV29-1 and TRBJ1-5; 10 bases map to TRBD1. Germline V lookup: CDR1 SQVTM, CDR2 ANQGSEA. The CDR3 covers 15 residues. The ends lost 5 bases at V and 4 bases at J; junction bases unmatched: 8. The CDR3 spells CSVRQGAGNNQPQHF. As DNA, the CDR3 is TGCAGCGTTAGACAGGGGGCCGGGAATAATCAGCCCCAGCATTTT.

The chain has TRBV5-4 and TRBJ1-4, with TRBD1 matching over 8 bases. This CDR3 region has 17 residues. Germline CDR1 is SGHNT and CDR2 is YYREEE (reference sequence). The trim removed 3 bases at V and 1 base at J, leaving 8 bases unmatched. CDR3 amino acids: CASSSDRAGLTNEKLFF. CDR3 nucleotide sequence: TGTGCCAGCAGCTCGGACAGGGCTGGTTTAACTAATGAAAAACTGTTTTTT. The entire variable domain, with the rest obtained from reference TRBV5-4 and TRBJ1-4, is as follows: ETGVTQSPTHLIKTRGQQVTLRCSSQSGHNTVSWYQQALGQGPQFIFQYYREEENGRGNFPPRFSGLQFPNYSSELNVNALELDDSALYLCASSSDRAGLTNEKLFFGSGTQLSVL.

The V and J genes are TRBV5-1 and TRBJ2-7, with 8 bases matching TRBD2. The germline V gene has CDR1 SGHRS and CDR2 YFSETQ. V lost 3 bases and J lost 5; bases outside the gene matches: 10. The CDR3 has 15 amino acids. The CDR3 protein is CASSWQGLEEDEQYF. CDR3 nucleotide sequence: TGCGCCAGCAGCTGGCAGGGACTAGAGGAGGACGAGCAGTACTTC.

The chain uses TRBV9 and TRBJ1-1; D ambiguous. CDR3 size: 15 residues. V was pared by 6 bases and J by 1 base, with 16 bases between. Germline CDR1 reads SGDLS; CDR2 reads YYNGEE. CDR3 protein: CASTKSGHSNTEAFF. CDR3 nucleotide sequence: TGTGCCAGCACCAAAAGTGGGCATTCGAACACTGAAGCTTTCTTT.